These T cell receptor beta chains were read from a single sample in a study of beta chain features in type 1 diabetes. Clones were read by immunoSEQ multiplex PCR, and TCRdb kept only the in-frame ones, dropping some. This sample carries 600,000 to 700,000 clones, 12% of them seen once, and the ten largest clones take roughly 0.12%. Sequencing used naive CD4+ T cells from blood. All receptors derive from a man between 25 and 39 years old with type 1 diabetes. The CDR3 runs from the conserved cysteine through the conserved F or W. The order of the fields is D gene, J gene, CDR3 length, V gene, clone size, CDR3 protein, CDR3 DNA. D genes are given only for firm matches. Part of the rows lack a size; the others show once, few, many or a class for expanded clones.

-,TRBJ2-5,15,TRBV7-2,few,CASSSVGRMQETQYF,TGTGCCAGCAGCTCCGTCGGTAGGATGCAAGAGACCCAGTACTTC
-,TRBJ1-5,12,TRBV19,-,CATEGSNQPQHF,TGTGCCACCGAGGGTAGCAATCAGCCCCAGCATTTT
TRBD1,TRBJ2-7,15,TRBV6-5,few,CASSYSSAGGHEQYF,TGTGCCAGCAGTTACAGTTCGGCAGGGGGTCACGAGCAGTACTTC
TRBD1,TRBJ2-1,13,TRBV4-3,few,CASSQGDRGREFF,TGCGCCAGCAGCCAAGGCGACAGGGGGCGGGAGTTCTTC
-,TRBJ2-5,15,TRBV9,few,CASSVAMVVGETQYF,TGTGCCAGCAGCGTAGCCATGGTGGTTGGGGAGACCCAGTACTTC
-,TRBJ1-2,16,TRBV9,few,CASSRVSGTENYGYTF,TGTGCCAGCAGCCGGGTTTCCGGGACGGAGAACTATGGCTACACCTTC
-,TRBJ2-5,13,TRBV2,-,CASSGYLQETQYF,TGTGCCAGCAGTGGCTATCTGCAAGAGACCCAGTACTTC
-,TRBJ2-7,12,TRBV28,few,CASSWLGEEQYF,TGTGCCAGCAGCTGGTTGGGGGAAGAGCAGTACTTC
-,TRBJ1-5,13,TRBV15,-,CALERSSNQPQHF,TGTGCCCTCGAGAGAAGTAGCAATCAGCCCCAGCATTTT
-,TRBJ1-1,13,TRBV2,few,CASSDWRNTEAFF,TGTGCCAGCAGTGATTGGAGGAACACTGAAGCTTTCTTT
TRBD2,TRBJ2-7,14,TRBV5-1,few,CASSLEGGSYEQYF,TGCGCCAGCAGCTTGGAGGGAGGGTCGTACGAGCAGTACTTC
-,TRBJ2-7,17,TRBV4-3,-,CASSQEPARRGHYEQYF,TGCGCCAGCAGCCAAGAACCCGCCCGCCGGGGTCACTACGAGCAGTACTTC
TRBD1,TRBJ1-6,15,TRBV23-1,-,CASSQLQGVHSPLHF,TGCGCCAGCAGTCAGTTACAGGGGGTTCATTCACCCCTCCACTTT
-,TRBJ2-7,14,TRBV7-6,-,CASSLGQSSYEQYF,TGTGCCAGCAGCTTAGGCCAGAGCTCCTACGAGCAGTACTTC
TRBD1,TRBJ2-7,13,TRBV29-1,-,CSVEKGQGYEQYF,TGCAGCGTTGAAAAGGGACAGGGCTACGAGCAGTACTTC
-,TRBJ2-5,11,TRBV20-1,few,CSAIIAATQYF,TGCAGTGCTATCATAGCGGCGACCCAGTACTTC
-,TRBJ1-2,14,TRBV2,-,CASSVTGTNYGYTF,TGTGCCAGCAGTGTTACAGGGACTAACTATGGCTACACCTTC
-,TRBJ1-2,15,TRBV7-2,-,CASTSIPASAYGYTF,TGTGCCAGCACCTCCATCCCGGCGTCGGCCTATGGCTACACCTTC
TRBD1,TRBJ2-7,15,TRBV7-9,-,CASSSTQGVSHEQYF,TGTGCCAGCAGCTCAACCCAGGGGGTCTCCCACGAGCAGTACTTC
-,TRBJ1-5,15,TRBV6-6,few,CASSYLVFGNQPQHF,TGTGCCAGCAGTTACCTTGTATTTGGCAATCAGCCCCAGCATTTT
-,TRBJ1-2,17,TRBV5-4,few,CASSWLQGVRRIYGYTF,TGTGCCAGCAGCTGGTTACAGGGAGTAAGAAGAATCTATGGCTACACCTTC
-,TRBJ2-5,15,TRBV9,few,CASSPGFISDETQYF,TGTGCCAGCAGCCCCGGATTTATTAGCGACGAGACCCAGTACTTC
-,TRBJ1-4,18,TRBV4-3,few,CASSFQVRVRTGVEKLFF,TGCGCCAGCAGCTTTCAAGTCCGGGTACGGACGGGTGTTGAAAAACTGTTTTTT
-,TRBJ2-5,14,TRBV10-3,-,CAIADQGPRETQYF,TGTGCCATCGCCGATCAGGGGCCCCGGGAGACCCAGTACTTC
-,TRBJ2-4,13,TRBV28,many,CASSPGTKNIQYF,TGTGCCAGCAGTCCGGGAACCAAAAACATTCAGTACTTC
-,TRBJ2-3,14,TRBV27,few,CASSLSQTRDTQYF,TGTGCCAGCAGTTTATCCCAAACCAGAGATACGCAGTATTTT
TRBD1,TRBJ2-1,13,TRBV7-2,few,CATRGQGKDEQFF,TGTGCCACCCGCGGACAGGGTAAGGATGAGCAGTTCTTC
-,TRBJ1-1,15,TRBV29-1,-,CSVEGVGGRGTEAFF,TGCAGCGTTGAAGGGGTGGGGGGCAGAGGCACTGAAGCTTTCTTT
-,TRBJ2-5,13,TRBV5-4,few,CASSWADRETQYF,TGTGCCAGCAGCTGGGCCGACAGAGAGACCCAGTACTTC
TRBD1,TRBJ2-6,18,TRBV27,-,CASSPKWTGNSGANVLTF,TGTGCCAGCAGCCCCAAATGGACAGGGAACTCTGGGGCCAACGTCCTGACTTTC
-,TRBJ2-1,15,TRBV7-2,few,CASSLASQGTNEQFF,TGTGCCAGCAGCTTAGCGTCGCAGGGCACTAATGAGCAGTTCTTC
-,TRBJ1-6,18,TRBV4-3,-,CASSQYEGRSSYNSPLHF,TGCGCCAGCAGCCAGTATGAGGGCAGGAGCTCCTATAATTCACCCCTCCACTTT
TRBD1,TRBJ1-2,16,TRBV7-2,-,CASSLDGTGTNYGYTF,TGTGCCAGCAGCTTAGATGGGACAGGGACTAACTATGGCTACACCTTC
-,TRBJ1-2,13,TRBV5-6,-,CASSPLTNYGYTF,TGTGCCAGCAGCCCCCTGACTAACTATGGCTACACCTTC
-,TRBJ2-2,14,TRBV7-8,-,CASSVIPRTGELFF,TGTGCCAGCAGCGTCATACCTAGGACAGGGGAGCTGTTTTTT
-,TRBJ1-2,11,TRBV20-1,-,CSASGSGGYTF,TGCAGTGCATCAGGGAGCGGTGGCTACACCTTC
TRBD2,TRBJ2-3,16,TRBV2,-,CASSSGTSGGADTQYF,TGTGCCAGCAGCTCCGGGACTAGCGGGGGGGCAGATACGCAGTATTTT
-,TRBJ1-6,14,TRBV30,-,CAWSLAGNNSPLHF,TGTGCCTGGTCCCTGGCAGGGAATAATTCACCCCTCCACTTT
TRBD1,TRBJ2-7,16,TRBV7-2,few,CASSLAQGAYVYEQYF,TGTGCCAGCAGCTTAGCCCAGGGGGCTTACGTCTACGAGCAGTACTTC
-,TRBJ1-2,16,TRBV14,few,CASSFGTGTHDYGYTF,TGTGCCAGCAGCTTTGGAACGGGTACACACGACTATGGCTACACCTTC
-,TRBJ1-2,15,TRBV4-3,-,CASSQAQATDYGYTF,TGCGCCAGCAGCCAAGCCCAGGCAACCGACTATGGCTACACCTTC
-,TRBJ2-1,13,TRBV5-1,-,CASSLDYPDEQFF,TGCGCCAGCAGCTTGGACTACCCGGATGAGCAGTTCTTC
-,TRBJ1-5,16,TRBV11-2,few,CASSLGSGQYNQPQHF,TGTGCCAGCAGCTTAGGTTCAGGACAGTACAATCAGCCCCAGCATTTT
-,TRBJ2-3,14,TRBV30,-,CAWSVWRVRDTQYF,TGTGCCTGGAGTGTTTGGAGGGTGAGAGATACGCAGTATTTT
TRBD2,TRBJ2-5,16,TRBV18,-,CASSPPGLGLVETQYF,TGTGCCAGCTCACCTCCGGGACTAGGTTTGGTAGAGACCCAGTACTTC
TRBD1,TRBJ2-7,16,TRBV9,few,CASSPSLGTGWYEQYF,TGTGCCAGCAGCCCCAGCCTCGGGACAGGGTGGTACGAGCAGTACTTC